What follows describes a single T cell receptor (beta chain). Its antigen specificity is not known. One base away there is no much larger clone; base qualities are not given. This entry comes from a study of cytomegalovirus exposure and HLA in healthy donors (dated by TCRdb to 2017 to 2019). In the study overall: An earlier analysis of 587 of the donors reported 276 Gb of sequence data and 117 million unique TCR beta sequences obtained from approximately 180 million T cells. Donor age, sex, ethnicity and CMV serostatus were compiled alongside the repertoire data. High-throughput TCR immunosequencing, statistical association of individual TCRs with disease status, and machine learning were combined to predict cytomegalovirus infection status. Typing coverage varied by locus: about 629-640 donors for A, B, C, DRB1 and DQB1; 500 to 550 for DQA1; more than 600 for DPA1; under 490 for DPB1. The T cell repertoires of several hundred subjects were profiled by immunosequencing and related to cytomegalovirus serostatus. HLA typing included class I and class II loci at four-digit resolution. A later genetic analysis used genome-wide SNP genotypes for about 55% of the 666 donors, treating that subset as a discovery cohort. Every repertoire in the discovery cohort had been generated on one and the same sequencing platform. To decide whether each TCR beta V gene segment behaved as functional or pseudogenic, an earlier analysis of some 600 of the donors relied on high-throughput TCR beta sequencing. Among the approximately 400 genotyped donors, 81% belonged to the genetic ancestry cluster associated with self-reported Caucasian donors. Besides the first cohort of around 700 subjects, a separate validation cohort made up of roughly 130 different subjects was used. The study aimed to test whether signatures of past pathogen exposure could be identified by cataloging public T cell receptors. In a later analysis, previously published TCR beta repertoires from 666 donors were re-analyzed and high-resolution HLA genotyping was added so that TCR occurrence patterns could be studied. Rather than using new phenotypic data, the later analysis identified candidate immune exposures from TCR beta sequences and from how often those sequences occurred across donors. Among around 400 genotyped donors of the cohort, an average of around 240,000 unique TCR beta nucleotide sequences was sequenced per donor, of which approximately 19% were non-productive. About 280 gigabases of sequencing data and approximately 91 million unique TCR sequences made up an early release that covered fewer than 650 HLA-typed donors. Four to six DR-DQ haplotypes were handled as single units for association and clustering, since linkage in the cohort was strong.

Library preparation was by the immunoSEQ multiplex PCR assay. A mixture of 60 forward primers for TCR Vbeta segments and 13 reverse primers for TCR Jbeta segments was used in the multiplex PCR. The CDR3 region of rearranged TCR beta genes was amplified from genomic DNA with a multiplex PCR assay. The amplified TCR beta libraries were sequenced on the Illumina HiSeq System as 87-base-pair reads. Per the original workflow: Across the 670 or so repertoires, a later analysis counted tens of millions of unique TCR beta chains, approximately 12 million of which were shared by at least two donors. Raw reads were error-corrected and collapsed into unique sequences by a nearest-neighbor algorithm in which closely related sequences were merged to remove PCR and sequencing errors. V, D and J gene segments were assigned by aligning CDR3 sequences to IMGT reference sequences. For a sequence to be retained, at least a six-nucleotide match to both a V gene segment and a J gene segment was required. A rearrangement was called productive if the CDR3 had no stop codons and remained in frame with V and J, and every other rearrangement was called non-productive. Following IMGT convention, CDR3 was defined as the stretch from the second conserved V-encoded cysteine to the conserved J-encoded phenylalanine. The earlier analysis of 500 to 600 of the donors excluded sequences that lacked an unambiguous match to a single V gene segment. An earlier analysis of roughly 590 of the donors called V segments functional above 56.7% productive rearrangements and segregating when the between-donor standard deviation exceeded 5%. A statistical classification framework was built to diagnose cytomegalovirus status from the catalog of TCR beta chain sequences. V and J gene assignment, in a later analysis, came from comparing TCR nucleotide sequences with IMGT/GENE-DB human TR gene sequences. In a later analysis, CDR3 sequences and most-parsimonious VDJ recombination scenarios were assigned using the TCRdist pipeline. In a later analysis, each TCR beta chain was defined by its CDR3 amino acid sequence together with its V-gene family, and reads lacking a unique V-gene family were excluded. In a later analysis, several hundred highly shared, low-generation-probability nucleotide sequences were removed to address suspected cross-contamination and a sequencing artifact. For each public chain, a later analysis derived a clonal expansion index from normalized ranks of inferred template counts within each repertoire. In a later analysis, generation probabilities were computed with a VDJ recombination model fitted to out-of-frame rearrangements, and the resulting probabilities were checked against IGoR. In a later analysis, TCR-TCR, TCR-HLA and TCR-CMV co-occurrence was scored with hypergeometric tests, and a repertoire-size bias correction was applied to TCR pairs. A later analysis estimated false discovery rates by permuting HLA or CMV assignments 20 times. A later analysis grouped co-occurring TCRs with DBSCAN, adding TCRdist sequence similarity when clustering within HLA-allele-positive subsets. For co-occurrence clustering, repertoires with fewer than 30,000 or more than 120,000 public chains were excluded, along with about five repertoires with anomalous nucleotide sharing. Imported from immuneACCESS, the table was reduced by TCRdb to in-frame sequences with V and J called. These copies leave out some clones; in studies compared against another copy, an unresolved V gene accounts for under half, and the cause of the remainder is not known. V, J and clone size are taken as reported in that table, and D and trimming were inferred from the DNA itself. The sample table shows around 120,000 clones, and around 73% are seen once. The top ten constitute around 2.6% of the sample.

The cohort consisted of some 730 healthy bone marrow donors. At the time of sampling, every cohort member was nominally healthy, though immune exposures that went unrecorded were likely present. CMV serostatus was recorded as positive for about 300 and negative for about half of the 666 cohort members, whereas no CMV serostatus was recorded for the donor in question. Each donor provided a peripheral blood sample, and peripheral blood mononuclear cells were used for TCR beta sequencing. Genomic DNA was extracted from the blood cell samples with the Qiagen DNeasy Blood Extraction Kit. From cysteine to phenylalanine, the CDR3 is 14 amino acids long. The kept DNA is CDR3 alone, 42 bases in frame from the first base. The trim is 8 bases for V and 2 bases for J, with a gap of 16 bases between the germline ends. The germline V gene yields ENHRY for CDR1 and SYGVKD for CDR2. Overall study results and their limits: Most TCR sequences were observed very rarely across donors, whereas some public TCRs were present in many individuals. In a later analysis, the rate of TCR association differed among HLA loci, with DRB1 alleles having the most associated TCRs and HLA-C alleles having the fewest. The classifier was reported to diagnose cytomegalovirus status with high specificity and sensitivity in both the original and validation cohorts. In this cohort, only TCR beta chains were sequenced, and detectable features were limited by the absence of alpha or paired-chain data. At a false discovery rate of 0.05, a later analysis linked about 16,000 TCR beta sequences to specific HLA alleles. For the cohort, immune exposure information was limited to CMV serostatus. In a later analysis, most CMV-associated TCR beta chains were found to appear HLA-restricted, with HLA associations seemingly driven largely by CMV exposure. In a later analysis, HLA-associated TCR beta chains showed more clonal expansion and lower generation probabilities than non-associated chains that were equally common. The authors suggested that the approach could potentially be extended to other disease states and immunological phenotypes. The earlier analysis of nearly 600 of the donors excluded fewer than 20 rarely observed V segments, including chromosome 9 orphons, because counts were too low. According to a later genetic analysis, donors in an Asian-associated ancestry cluster had fewer N-insertions in productive TCRs than the roughly 670-donor mean. In the study, roughly 160 TCR beta chains were listed as associated with cytomegalovirus. A cluster of highly shared sequence variants was judged likely to represent a technical artifact of the sequencing pipeline. A further reported finding was that TCR beta sequences accurately predicted the HLA-A and HLA-B alleles for most subjects in the first cohort. Strong co-occurrence of HLA alleles, especially DR and DQ, made assigning TCR associations to individual alleles difficult. Correlated functional status among segregating V segments might be attributable to linkage disequilibrium, but an unknown experimental factor could not be ruled out. Because HLA typing was unavailable for some donors at each locus, only the typed subset was used in association tests. Presence/absence analyses assumed roughly uniform sequencing depth across donors, an assumption that may not hold. Several of the top co-occurrence clusters appeared to be linked to parvovirus B19, influenza, CMV and Epstein-Barr virus, according to a later analysis. In a later genetic analysis, a missense DCLRE1C variant was associated with V-gene and J-gene trimming of TCR beta chains, and the association was replicated in an independent cohort. In vitro tests confirmed that a few of the cytomegalovirus-associated TCR beta chains recognize cytomegalovirus antigens. Some IMGT-functional V segments, including TRBV6-2 and TRBV6-3, could not be distinguished by the 87-base-pair reads and were therefore excluded. An earlier analysis of approximately 500 of the donors showed that most TCR beta V segments appeared in productive rearrangements either about 90% or about 30% of the time, which broadly matched IMGT annotations.

The sample comprised PBMCs. The sequence was collected from a human donor in good health. The receptor chain draws on TRBV10-3 and TRBJ2-7; the D gene is not confidently resolved. CDR3 sequence: CAIRIDKNPYEQYF. The base sequence is TGTGCCATCCGTATCGACAAGAACCCCTACGAGCAGTACTTC.